This T cell receptor beta chain is from a study of CD8 T cells in Susac syndrome. RNA amounts of roughly 0.5 to 1 ug underwent reverse transcription with random hexamers. The amplification used immunoSEQ multiplex PCR on TCR beta CDR3; it spanned 54 Vbeta and 13 Jbeta. TCRdb used MiXCR to reprocess the immunoSEQ multiplex PCR reads, holding one entry per CDR3 protein. The sample has approximately 170,000 distinct CDR3 sequences; 92% are singletons. Germline CDR1 GTSNPN, CDR2 SVGIG (reference sequence). The length of the CDR3 is 15 residues. Trimming removed 5 bases at V and 5 bases at J, with 21 bases between. The authors negatively isolated CD8+ and CD4+ T cells and FACS-enriched TEMRA cells.

V and J are TRBV30 and TRBJ2-5, with D possibly TRBD2 on 6 matching bases. This receptor was taken from a human donor in good health. What was sequenced was CD4+ T cells from PBMCs. The CDR3 DNA reads TGTGCCTGGCGGGGAGGACCATCCCGAAAGGAGACCCAGTACTTC. Protein sequence: CAWRGGPSRKETQYF.